These 12 T cell receptor beta chains came from one sample sequenced in a study of response to subunit inactivated influenza vaccine. Each CDR3 protein is one row after TCRdb ran MiXCR on the RT-PCR reads. The table records about 620,000 distinct CDR3 sequences, about 10% of them present only once. The data were also submitted as part of a second study, on T cells expressing NK-cell markers. That source adds: Scientists made TCR beta cDNA using 5'RACE template switching with UMIs.

The sample consisted of PBMCs from blood, taken on the day of vaccination. These receptors all stem from a middle-aged man who received an inactivated influenza vaccine.

The rearrangement links TRBV29-1 to TRBJ1-1, with unresolved D. Germline V gene lookup returns CDR1 SQVTM and CDR2 ANQGSEA. The length of the CDR3 is 12 residues. V lost 1 base and J 6 bases, leaving 9 bases between the germline ends. CDR3 loop: CSVEGWGAEAFF. The CDR3 DNA is TGCAGCGTTGAAGGGTGGGGAGCTGAAGCTTTCTTT.

This chain uses TRBV3-1 with TRBJ2-2; D is unresolved. The CDR3 extends over 14 amino acids. The V and J ends lost 2 bases and 2 bases respectively, with 6 bases between them. CDR1 is LGHDT and CDR2 is YNNKEL in the germline V gene (reference sequence). The CDR3 DNA reads TGTGCCAGCAGCCAACTACTCAACACCGGGGAGCTGTTTTTT. Its protein product is CASSQLLNTGELFF.

This clonotype has just a few counts. CDR3 sequence reads: CSGEAGKLYEQYF. CDR3 coding DNA: TGCAGCGGCGAAGCGGGAAAACTCTACGAGCAGTACTTC. This chain uses TRBV29-1 with TRBJ2-7; 7 bases map to TRBD2. The length of the CDR3 is 13 residues. Germline CDR1 reads SQVTM; CDR2 reads ANQGSEA. J was trimmed by 3 bases and V by 7 bases; bases with no gene match: 9.

This clonotype appeared a few times. Here the CDR3 reads CASSLTAGPYNEQFF. The CDR3 DNA sequence: TGTGCCAGCAGCCTGACGGCGGGACCCTACAATGAGCAGTTCTTC. The rearrangement links TRBV12-3 or TRBV12-4 to TRBJ2-1, with a possible D match to TRBD2 (6 bases). V was trimmed by 6 bases and J by 2 bases, leaving 14 bases between them. The CDR3 has 15 residues.

V gene TRBV4-2 combines with J gene TRBJ2-2; no definite D call. Germline assignment: CDR1 LGHNA and CDR2 YNFKEQ. V dropped 0 bases and J dropped 4 bases, with 9 bases sitting between them. The CDR3 contains 15 residues. CDR3 in amino acids: CASSQDRDFTGELFF. Here the CDR3 DNA reads TGTGCCAGCAGCCAAGATAGAGATTTCACCGGGGAGCTGTTTTTT.

This clonotype was detected only a few times. The chain has TRBV11-2 and TRBJ2-7; no firm D call. Germline CDR1 is SGHAT and CDR2 is FQNNGV. The CDR3 has 14 residues. V lost 5 bases and J lost 0, with 11 bases in between. This CDR3 is CASSPWGSSYEQYF. As DNA, the CDR3 is TGTGCCAGCAGCCCCTGGGGTAGCTCCTACGAGCAGTACTTC.

J is TRBJ2-1 and V is TRBV5-1, with 8 bases identical to TRBD1. The germline gives CDR1 SGHRS, CDR2 YFSETQ. This CDR3 contains 14 residues. The V and J ends lost 2 bases and 9 bases, in that order; junction bases with no gene match: 7. In nucleotides, the CDR3 is TGCGCCAGCAGCTTTGGACAGGGCGGCACTGAGCAGTTCTTC. Amino acids: CASSFGQGGTEQFF.

This chain uses TRBV6-6 with TRBJ2-7; D is unclear. The CDR3 has 12 residues. Germline V lookup: CDR1 MNHNY, CDR2 SVGAGI (reference sequence). V was clipped by 6 bases and J by 2 bases, with 8 bases between them. The CDR3 DNA reads as TGTGCCAGCAGCCACACCACCTACGAGCAGTACTTC. It codes for CASSHTTYEQYF.

This clonotype was detected many times. The chain couples TRBV20-1 to TRBJ1-5, with 7 bases fitting TRBD1. From germline, CDR1 is DFQATT and CDR2 SNEGSKA (reference sequence). The V and J ends lost 6 bases and 0 bases, in that order; junction bases with no gene match: 5. This CDR3 is 14 amino acids long. The CDR3 coding sequence is TGCAGTGCAATGGGACAGAGTAGCAATCAGCCCCAGCATTTT. Translation: CSAMGQSSNQPQHF.

This clonotype was detected only a few times. This rearrangement joins TRBV20-1 to TRBJ2-2, with 9 bases fitting TRBD2. Germline V gene sequence: CDR1 DFQATT, CDR2 SNEGSKA (reference sequence). J lost 2 bases, V lost 8 bases, and 6 bases had no gene match. CDR3 size: 14 residues. The CDR3 bases are TGCAGTTACCAGGGACTAGCTAACACCGGGGAGCTGTTTTTT. This gives the protein CSYQGLANTGELFF.

The CDR3 nucleotides are TGCAGTGCTAGTGGGGTAGCAGGGAACACTGAAGCTTTCTTT. Its protein is CSASGVAGNTEAFF. The rearrangement links TRBV20-1 to TRBJ1-1; D call uncertain. The CDR3 has 14 residues. Germline assignment: CDR1 DFQATT and CDR2 SNEGSKA (reference sequence). The ends were cut back, 3 bases at V and 1 base at J, with 12 bases in the middle.

This clonotype was seen a few times. V gene TRBV5-1 combines with J gene TRBJ2-7; 7 nucleotides agree with TRBD2. The CDR3 covers 15 residues. The V gene end was trimmed by 5 bases and the J gene end by 3 bases; junction bases not matched to a gene: 11. Germline values: CDR1 SGHRS, CDR2 YFSETQ. CDR3 nucleotides: TGCGCCAGCAGGAGCGGTACAGCGGGGTACTACGAGCAGTACTTC. This sequence encodes CASRSGTAGYYEQYF.